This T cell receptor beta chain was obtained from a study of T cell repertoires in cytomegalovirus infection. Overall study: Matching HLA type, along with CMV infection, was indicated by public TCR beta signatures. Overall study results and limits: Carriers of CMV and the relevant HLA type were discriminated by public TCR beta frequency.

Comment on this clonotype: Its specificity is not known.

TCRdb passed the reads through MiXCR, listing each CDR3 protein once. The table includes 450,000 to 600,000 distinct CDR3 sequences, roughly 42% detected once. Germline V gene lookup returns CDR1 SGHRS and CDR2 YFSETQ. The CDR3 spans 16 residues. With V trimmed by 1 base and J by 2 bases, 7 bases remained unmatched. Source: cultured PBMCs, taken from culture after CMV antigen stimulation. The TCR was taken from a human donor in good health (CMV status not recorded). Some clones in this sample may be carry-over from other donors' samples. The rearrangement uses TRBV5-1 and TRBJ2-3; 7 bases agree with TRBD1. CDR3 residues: CASSLLYGTATDTQYF. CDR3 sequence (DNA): TGCGCCAGCAGCTTGTTATACGGGACAGCCACAGATACGCAGTATTTT.